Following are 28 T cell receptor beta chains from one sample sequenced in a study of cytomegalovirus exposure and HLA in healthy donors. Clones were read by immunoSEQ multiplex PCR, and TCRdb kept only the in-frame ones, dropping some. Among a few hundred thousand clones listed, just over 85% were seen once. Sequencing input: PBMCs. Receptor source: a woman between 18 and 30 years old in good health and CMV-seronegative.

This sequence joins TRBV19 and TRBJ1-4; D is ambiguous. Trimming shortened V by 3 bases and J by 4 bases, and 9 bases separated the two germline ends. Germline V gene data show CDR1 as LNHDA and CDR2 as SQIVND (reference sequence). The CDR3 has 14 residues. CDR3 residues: CASSIQQINEKLFF. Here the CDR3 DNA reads TGTGCCAGTAGTATTCAACAGATTAATGAAAAACTGTTTTTT.

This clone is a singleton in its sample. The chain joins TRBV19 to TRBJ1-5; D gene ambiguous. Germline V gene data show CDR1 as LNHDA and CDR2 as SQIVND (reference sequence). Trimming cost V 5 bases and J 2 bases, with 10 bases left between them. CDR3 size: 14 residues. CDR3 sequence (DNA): TGTGCCAGTAGTCCTTCAGGCGGCAATCAGCCCCAGCATTTT. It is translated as CASSPSGGNQPQHF.

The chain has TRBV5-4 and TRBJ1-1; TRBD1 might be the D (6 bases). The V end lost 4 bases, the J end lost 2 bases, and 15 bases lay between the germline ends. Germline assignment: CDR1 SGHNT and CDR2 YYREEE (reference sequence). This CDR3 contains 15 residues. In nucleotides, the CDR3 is TGTGCCAGCAGCACGCAGGGGTGGTATAACACTGAAGCTTTCTTT. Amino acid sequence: CASSTQGWYNTEAFF.

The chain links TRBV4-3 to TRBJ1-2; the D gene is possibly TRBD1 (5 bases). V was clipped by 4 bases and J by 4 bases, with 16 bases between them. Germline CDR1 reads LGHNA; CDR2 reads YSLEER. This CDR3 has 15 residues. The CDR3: CASSRERQTFYGYTF. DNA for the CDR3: TGCGCCAGCAGCCGAGAGCGACAGACTTTCTATGGCTACACCTTC.

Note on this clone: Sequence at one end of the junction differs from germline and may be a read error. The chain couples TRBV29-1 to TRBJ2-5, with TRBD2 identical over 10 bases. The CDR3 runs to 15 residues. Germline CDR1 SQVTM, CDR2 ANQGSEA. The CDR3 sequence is CSVEWLAGAQETRYF. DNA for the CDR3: TGCAGCGTTGAATGGCTAGCGGGAGCACAAGAGACCCGGTACTTC.

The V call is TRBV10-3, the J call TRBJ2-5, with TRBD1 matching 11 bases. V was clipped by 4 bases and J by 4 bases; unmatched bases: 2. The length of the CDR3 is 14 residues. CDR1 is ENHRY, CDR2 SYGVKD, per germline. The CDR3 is CAISAGTGGETQYF. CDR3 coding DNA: TGTGCCATCAGTGCCGGGACAGGGGGAGAGACCCAGTACTTC.

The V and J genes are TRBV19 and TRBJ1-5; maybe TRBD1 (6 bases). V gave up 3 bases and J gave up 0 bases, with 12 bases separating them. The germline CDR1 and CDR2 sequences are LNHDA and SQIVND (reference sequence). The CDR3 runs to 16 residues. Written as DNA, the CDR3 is TGTGCCAGTAGTATCCAGGGGACATATAGCAATCAGCCCCAGCATTTT. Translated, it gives CASSIQGTYSNQPQHF.

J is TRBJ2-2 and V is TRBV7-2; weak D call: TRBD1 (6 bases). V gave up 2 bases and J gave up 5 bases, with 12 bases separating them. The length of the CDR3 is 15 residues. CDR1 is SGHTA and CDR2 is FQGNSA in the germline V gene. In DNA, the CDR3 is TGTGCCAGCAGCTTACAGGGGTTTGGGACCGGGGAGCTGTTTTTT. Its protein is CASSLQGFGTGELFF.

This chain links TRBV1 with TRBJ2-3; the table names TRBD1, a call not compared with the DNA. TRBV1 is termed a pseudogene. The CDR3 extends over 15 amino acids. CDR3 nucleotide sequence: TGCACCAGCAGCCAAGCCCGGGACAGGTCAGATACGCAGTATTTT. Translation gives CTSSQARDRSDTQYF.

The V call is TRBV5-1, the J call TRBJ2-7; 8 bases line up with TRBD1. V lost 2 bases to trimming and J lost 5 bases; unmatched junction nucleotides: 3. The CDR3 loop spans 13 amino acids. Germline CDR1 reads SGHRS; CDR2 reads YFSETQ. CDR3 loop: CASSLRQGNEQYF. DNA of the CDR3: TGCGCCAGCAGCTTACGACAGGGGAACGAGCAGTACTTC.

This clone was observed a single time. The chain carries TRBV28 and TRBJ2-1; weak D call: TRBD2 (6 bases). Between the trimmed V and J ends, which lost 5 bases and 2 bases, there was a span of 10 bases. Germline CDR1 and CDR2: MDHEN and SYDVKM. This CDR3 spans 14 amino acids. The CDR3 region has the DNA TGTGCCAGCAGTCGTAGCGGCCCCTACAATGAGCAGTTCTTC. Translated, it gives CASSRSGPYNEQFF. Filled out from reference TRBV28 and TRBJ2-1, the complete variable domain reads DVKVTQSSRYLVKRTGEKVFLECVQDMDHENMFWYRQDPGLGLRLIYFSYDVKMKEKGDIPEGYSVSREKKERFSLILESASTNQTSMYLCASSRSGPYNEQFFGPGTRLTVL.

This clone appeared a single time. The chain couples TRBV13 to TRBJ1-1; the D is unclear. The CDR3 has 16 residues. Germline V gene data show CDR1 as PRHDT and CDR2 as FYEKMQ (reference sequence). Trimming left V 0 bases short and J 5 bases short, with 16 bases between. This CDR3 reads CASSLGEGQQETEAFF. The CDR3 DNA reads TGTGCCAGCAGCTTAGGGGAGGGCCAGCAGGAAACTGAAGCTTTCTTT.

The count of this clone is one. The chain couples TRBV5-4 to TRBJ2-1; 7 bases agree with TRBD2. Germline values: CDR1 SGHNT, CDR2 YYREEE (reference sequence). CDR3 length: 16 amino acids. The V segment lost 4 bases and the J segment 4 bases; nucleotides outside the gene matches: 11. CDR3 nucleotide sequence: TGTGCCAGCAGCCTGGAACGGGACTACCGTTACAATGAGCAGTTCTTC. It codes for CASSLERDYRYNEQFF.

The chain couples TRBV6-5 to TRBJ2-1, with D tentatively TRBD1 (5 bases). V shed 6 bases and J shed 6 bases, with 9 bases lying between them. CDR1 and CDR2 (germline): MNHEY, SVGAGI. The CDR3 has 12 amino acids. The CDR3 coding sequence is TGTGCCAGCAGCTCCGACAGCAATGAGCAGTTCTTC. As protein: CASSSDSNEQFF.

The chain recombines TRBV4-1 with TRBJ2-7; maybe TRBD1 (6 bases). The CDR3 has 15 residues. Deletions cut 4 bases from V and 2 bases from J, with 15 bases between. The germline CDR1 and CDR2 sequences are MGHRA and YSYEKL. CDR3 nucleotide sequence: TGCGCCAGCAGCCCCTTGTTAGGGGGAACCTACGAGCAGTACTTC. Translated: CASSPLLGGTYEQYF.

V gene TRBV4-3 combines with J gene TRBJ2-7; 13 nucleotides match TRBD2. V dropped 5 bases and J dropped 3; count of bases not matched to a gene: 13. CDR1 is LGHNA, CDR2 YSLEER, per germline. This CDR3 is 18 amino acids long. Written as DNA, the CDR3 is TGCGCCAGCAGCACGCGACTAGCGGGAGGCGCCACGTTCTACGAGCAGTACTTC. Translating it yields CASSTRLAGGATFYEQYF.

CDR3 DNA sequence: TGTGCCAGCAGTGAAGGACAGCACACAGATACGCAGTATTTT. This gives the protein CASSEGQHTDTQYF. The chain has TRBV2 and TRBJ2-3, with D perhaps TRBD1 (5 bases). Germline V lookup: CDR1 SNHLY, CDR2 FYNNEI. The CDR3 consists of 14 residues. The V and J ends lost 1 base and 2 bases respectively, with 7 bases between them.

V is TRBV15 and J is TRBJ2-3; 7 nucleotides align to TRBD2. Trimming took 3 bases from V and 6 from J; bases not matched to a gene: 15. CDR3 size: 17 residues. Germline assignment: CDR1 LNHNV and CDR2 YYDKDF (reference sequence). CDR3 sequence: CATSRAIGRANRDTQYF. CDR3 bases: TGTGCCACCAGCAGGGCCATTGGGAGGGCTAATAGGGATACGCAGTATTTT.

CDR3 amino acids: CASSVSPGTYEQYF. In DNA form, the CDR3 reads TGTGCCAGCAGCGTATCCCCAGGCACCTACGAGCAGTACTTC. The chain carries TRBV9 and TRBJ2-7; D is unresolved. Germline V gene sequence: CDR1 SGDLS, CDR2 YYNGEE. The CDR3 sequence is 14 residues long. The V and J ends lost 1 base and 2 bases respectively, with 10 bases between them.

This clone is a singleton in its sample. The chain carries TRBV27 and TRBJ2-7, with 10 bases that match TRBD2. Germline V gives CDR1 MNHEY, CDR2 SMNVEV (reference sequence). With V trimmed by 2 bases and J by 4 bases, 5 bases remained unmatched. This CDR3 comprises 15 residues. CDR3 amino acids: CASSLTSSGSYEQYF. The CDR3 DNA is TGTGCCAGCAGTTTAACGTCTAGCGGGAGTTACGAGCAGTACTTC.

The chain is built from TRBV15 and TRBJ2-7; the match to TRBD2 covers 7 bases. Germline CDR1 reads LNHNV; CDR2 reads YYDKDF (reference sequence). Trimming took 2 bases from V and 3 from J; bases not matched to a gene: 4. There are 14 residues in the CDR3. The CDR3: CATSRIGGIYEQYF. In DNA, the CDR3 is TGTGCCACCAGCAGAATCGGGGGGATCTACGAGCAGTACTTC.

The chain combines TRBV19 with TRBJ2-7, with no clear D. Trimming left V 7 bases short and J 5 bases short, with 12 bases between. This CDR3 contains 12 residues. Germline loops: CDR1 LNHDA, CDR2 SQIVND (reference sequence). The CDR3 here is CASTSRFHEQYF. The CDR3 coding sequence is TGTGCCAGTACCAGTCGATTCCACGAGCAGTACTTC.

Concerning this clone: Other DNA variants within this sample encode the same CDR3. The CDR3 loop is CASSPGQGASYEQYF. The CDR3, as DNA: TGCGCCAGCAGCCCAGGACAGGGCGCCTCCTACGAGCAGTACTTC. This sequence joins TRBV5-1 and TRBJ2-7; the match to TRBD1 covers 8 bases. Germline CDR1 and CDR2: SGHRS and YFSETQ. The V segment lost 4 bases and the J segment 0 bases; nucleotides outside the gene matches: 6. The CDR3 is 15 residues long.

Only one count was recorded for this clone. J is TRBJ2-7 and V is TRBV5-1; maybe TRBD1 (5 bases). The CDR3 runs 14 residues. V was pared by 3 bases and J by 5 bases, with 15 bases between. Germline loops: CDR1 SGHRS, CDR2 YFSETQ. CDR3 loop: CASSSQVTADEQYF. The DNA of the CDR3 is TGCGCCAGCAGCTCCCAAGTGACAGCCGACGAGCAGTACTTC.

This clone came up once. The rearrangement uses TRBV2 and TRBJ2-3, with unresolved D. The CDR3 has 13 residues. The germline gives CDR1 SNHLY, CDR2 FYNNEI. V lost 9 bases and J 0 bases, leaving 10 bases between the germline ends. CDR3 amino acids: CASGQVSTDTQYF. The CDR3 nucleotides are TGTGCCAGTGGGCAGGTTAGCACAGATACGCAGTATTTT.

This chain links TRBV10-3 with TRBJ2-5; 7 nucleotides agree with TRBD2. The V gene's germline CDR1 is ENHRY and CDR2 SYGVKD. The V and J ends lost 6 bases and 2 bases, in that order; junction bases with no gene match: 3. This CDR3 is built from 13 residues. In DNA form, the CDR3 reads TGTGCCATCAGCCCGGGGGGACAAGAGACCCAGTACTTC. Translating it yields CAISPGGQETQYF.

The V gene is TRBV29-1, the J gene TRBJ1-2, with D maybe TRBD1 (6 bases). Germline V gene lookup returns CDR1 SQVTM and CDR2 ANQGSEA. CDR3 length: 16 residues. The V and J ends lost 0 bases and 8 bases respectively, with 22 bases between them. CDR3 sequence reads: CSVEDWNPRGALGYTF. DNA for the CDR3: TGCAGCGTTGAAGATTGGAACCCCAGGGGCGCTTTGGGCTACACCTTC. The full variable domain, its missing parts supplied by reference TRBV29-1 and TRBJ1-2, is SAVISQKPSRDICQRGTSLTIQCQVDSQVTMMFWYRQQPGQSLTLIATANQGSEATYESGFVIDKFPISRPNLTFSTLTVSNMSPEDSSIYLCSVEDWNPRGALGYTFGSGTRLTVV.

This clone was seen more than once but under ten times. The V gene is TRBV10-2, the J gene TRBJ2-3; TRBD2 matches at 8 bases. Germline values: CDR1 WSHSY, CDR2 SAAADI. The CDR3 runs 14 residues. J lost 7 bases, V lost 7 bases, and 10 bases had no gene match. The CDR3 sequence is CASMSGSLSYTQYF. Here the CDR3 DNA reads TGCGCCAGCATGAGCGGGAGCCTCAGTTATACGCAGTATTTT.